Shown below are 27 T cell receptor beta chains from a single sample sequenced in a study of T-cell reconstitution after alpha-beta-depleted transplantation in children. For TCRbeta, the library was prepared with unique molecular identifiers. One entry per CDR3 protein results from TCRdb running MiXCR on the PCR reads. The profile shows approximately 980,000 distinct CDR3 sequences, about 26% of them singletons. The sequencing used PBMCs, mostly from graft donor cells, collected 360 days after TCRalphabeta/CD19-depleted stem cell transplant. These receptors were collected from a boy in the first two years of life who had a stem cell transplant for SCID, so the T cells may come from the graft donor.

This clonotype was detected a few times. The rearrangement joins TRBV12-3 or TRBV12-4 to TRBJ2-5; D not certain. This CDR3 is built from 13 residues. Trimming took off 4 bases at V and 5 bases at J, with 11 bases between the two ends. This chain's CDR3 is CASSSHTAETQYF. The CDR3 nucleotides are TGTGCCAGCAGTTCTCATACGGCGGAGACCCAGTACTTC.

This clonotype came up a few times. The CDR3 here is CASSQDYGNQPQHF. The CDR3 region has the DNA TGCGCCAGCAGCCAAGATTACGGGAATCAGCCCCAGCATTTT. The chain employs TRBV4-3 and TRBJ1-5; no clear D gene. This CDR3 is built from 14 residues. Germline V gives CDR1 LGHNA, CDR2 YSLEER. Deletions cut 0 bases from V and 4 bases from J, with 7 bases between.

This sequence joins TRBV20-1 and TRBJ2-7; weak D call: TRBD2 (5 bases). CDR1 DFQATT and CDR2 SNEGSKA come from the germline V gene (reference sequence). The ends were cut back, 5 bases at V and 1 base at J, with 12 bases in the middle. This CDR3 contains 13 residues. Here the CDR3 DNA reads TGCAGTGCTTCCATCGGGGTATCCTACGAGCAGTACTTC. Translation: CSASIGVSYEQYF.

This clonotype was counted a few times. V gene TRBV11-2 combines with J gene TRBJ1-3; D not resolved. The CDR3 contains 15 residues. From germline, CDR1 is SGHAT and CDR2 FQNNGV. V was cut by 4 bases and J by 0 bases, with 10 bases left in between. The CDR3 bases are TGTGCCAGCAGCTCCGGGCCCAACTCTGGAAACACCATATATTTT. It is translated as CASSSGPNSGNTIYF.

This clonotype has more than one count but fewer than ten. The rearrangement uses TRBV6-1 and TRBJ2-3, with TRBD2 matching over 12 bases. The CDR3 is 16 residues long. The trim removed 4 bases at V and 4 bases at J, leaving 6 bases unmatched. The germline CDR1 and CDR2 sequences are MNHNS and SASEGT. CDR3: CASSVTLAGGSDTQYF. Here the CDR3 DNA reads TGTGCCAGCAGTGTGACCCTAGCGGGGGGGTCAGATACGCAGTATTTT.

The chain joins TRBV12-3 or TRBV12-4 to TRBJ2-4, with D perhaps matching TRBD1 (5 bases). This CDR3 contains 16 residues. The ends were cut back, 1 base at V and 9 bases at J, with 19 bases in the middle. CDR3 in DNA: TGTGCCAGCAGTTTAGTTCAGGGTATAAGCGTCAGCATTCAGTACTTC. It translates to CASSLVQGISVSIQYF.

The chain links TRBV15 to TRBJ1-2; a weak D match, TRBD1 (5 bases). Germline V gene sequence: CDR1 LNHNV, CDR2 YYDKDF (reference sequence). V was trimmed by 0 bases and J by 7 bases, leaving 9 bases between them. This CDR3 has 13 residues. CDR3: CATSREPGRGYTF. The CDR3, as DNA: TGTGCCACCAGCAGAGAGCCGGGACGTGGCTACACCTTC.

This clonotype was detected a few times. V usage is TRBV5-5 and J usage is TRBJ2-7; D may be TRBD1 (5 bases). Deletions cut 0 bases from V and 3 bases from J, with 13 bases between. The germline V gene has CDR1 SGHKS and CDR2 YYEKEE (reference sequence). This CDR3 is built from 15 residues. The CDR3 bases are TGTGCCAGCAGCTTGGCCTGGACACCTAACTACGAGCAGTACTTC. This codes for CASSLAWTPNYEQYF.

This clonotype was counted a few times. The rearrangement uses TRBV4-1 and TRBJ1-1; 7 positions agree with TRBD1. Germline lookup yields CDR1 MGHRA and CDR2 YSYEKL. The V and J ends lost 0 bases and 6 bases, in that order; junction bases with no gene match: 4. CDR3 length: 14 amino acids. The CDR3 region is CASSQDRGYSEAFF. In nucleotides, the CDR3 is TGCGCCAGCAGCCAAGACAGGGGGTATTCTGAAGCTTTCTTT.

The chain couples TRBV7-9 to TRBJ1-1; D possibly corresponds to TRBD1 (5 bases). V lost 5 bases and J lost 8, with 18 bases in between. Germline loops: CDR1 SEHNR, CDR2 FQNEAQ (reference sequence). This CDR3 has 14 residues. The CDR3 DNA reads as TGTGCCAGCAGCCCCTTAAGAGGCAGGGTAGAAGCTTTCTTT. Translated, it gives CASSPLRGRVEAFF.

The V call is TRBV28, the J call TRBJ2-3, with D possibly matching TRBD2 (6 bases). Germline V gene lookup returns CDR1 MDHEN and CDR2 SYDVKM. Trimming took 7 bases from V and 8 from J, leaving 16 bases between them. The CDR3 spans 13 residues. The CDR3 coding sequence is TGTGCCAGCAATGGAGGGCTGGGGCTTACGCAGTATTTT. Protein product: CASNGGLGLTQYF.

This clonotype was counted a few times. The V call is TRBV20-1, the J call TRBJ2-3; 8 bases agree with TRBD2. Germline CDR1 is DFQATT and CDR2 is SNEGSKA (reference sequence). The CDR3 is 16 residues long. The V gene end was trimmed by 7 bases and the J gene end by 3 bases; junction bases not matched to a gene: 15. The CDR3 nucleotides are TGCAGTGGGAGCGGCGACCGGGGGGGGCAAACAGATACGCAGTATTTT. Its translation is CSGSGDRGGQTDTQYF.

This clonotype was found a few times. The chain carries TRBV20-1 and TRBJ2-7; the D is unclear. The germline gives CDR1 DFQATT, CDR2 SNEGSKA (reference sequence). V was cut by 2 bases and J by 6 bases, with 8 bases left in between. The CDR3 extends over 11 amino acids. The CDR3 region has the DNA TGCAGTGCTAGAAGGCTTAGCGAGCAGTACTTC. The encoded protein is CSARRLSEQYF.

V usage is TRBV19 and J usage is TRBJ2-4; tentatively, D is TRBD1 (6 bases). The germline V gene encodes CDR1 LNHDA and CDR2 SQIVND (reference sequence). Trimming stripped 3 bases from V and 1 base from J, with 13 bases between. The CDR3 extends over 16 amino acids. The CDR3 DNA is TGTGCCAGTAGTATCACAGGGATGGCGGCCAAAAACATTCAGTACTTC. Amino acid sequence: CASSITGMAAKNIQYF.

This clonotype was found a few times. The chain couples TRBV6-2 or TRBV6-3 to TRBJ2-7; 9 bases fit TRBD2. This CDR3 contains 20 residues. Germline loops: CDR1 MNHEY, CDR2 SVGEGT. The V segment lost 0 bases and the J segment 0 bases; nucleotides outside the gene matches: 15. The CDR3 loop is CASSYSTPAGGLTFSYEQYF. The CDR3 DNA reads as TGTGCCAGCAGTTACTCGACTCCAGCGGGGGGCCTAACTTTCTCCTACGAGCAGTACTTC.

The rearrangement uses TRBV4-1 and TRBJ2-5; 8 bases fit TRBD1. V lost 5 bases, J lost 4 bases, and 12 bases stayed unmatched. The CDR3 consists of 16 residues. CDR1 is MGHRA and CDR2 is YSYEKL in the germline V gene. The CDR3 DNA sequence: TGCGCCAGCAGCACCTGGACAGGGCGGACGGCAGAGACCCAGTACTTC. It yields the protein CASSTWTGRTAETQYF.

In this sample, this clonotype turned up a few times. The chain links TRBV7-2 to TRBJ2-1, with TRBD2 as a possible D gene (6 bases). CDR1 and CDR2 (germline): SGHTA, FQGNSA. Between the trimmed V and J ends, which lost 8 bases and 7 bases, there was a span of 27 bases. The CDR3 contains 17 residues. CDR3 protein: CASARGRGSAGGNEQFF. The CDR3 bases are TGTGCCAGCGCAAGAGGAAGGGGAAGCGCCGGGGGAAATGAGCAGTTCTTC.

In its sample, this clonotype was seen a few times. The genes are TRBV29-1 and TRBJ1-2; possibly TRBD1 for D (6 bases). CDR3 length: 15 residues. Trimming took off 5 bases at V and 2 bases at J, with 18 bases between the two ends. The V gene's germline CDR1 is SQVTM and CDR2 ANQGSEA. The CDR3 DNA sequence: TGCAGCGTTCCTAAGACCCTTGGACAGAACTATGGCTACACCTTC. Translating gives CSVPKTLGQNYGYTF.

V and J are TRBV2 and TRBJ2-5; the D gene is possibly TRBD1 (6 bases). Germline lookup yields CDR1 SNHLY and CDR2 FYNNEI. V dropped 5 bases and J dropped 5 bases, with 12 bases sitting between them. CDR3 size: 13 residues. The CDR3 protein is CASSPGVMETQYF. The CDR3 region has the DNA TGTGCCAGCAGTCCAGGGGTTATGGAGACCCAGTACTTC.

This clonotype came up a few times. The rearrangement uses TRBV6-2 or TRBV6-3 and TRBJ2-2, with D tentatively TRBD1 (6 bases). Trimming stripped 5 bases from V and 4 bases from J, with 11 bases between. Germline CDR1 and CDR2: MNHEY and SVGEGT. This CDR3 comprises 14 residues. For the CDR3, the DNA is TGTGCCAGCAGTATGGGGGCGCGCACCGGGGAGCTGTTTTTT. Protein: CASSMGARTGELFF.

This clonotype has a count of ten or more. The chain combines TRBV5-1 with TRBJ2-1; D is undetermined. V lost 1 base, J lost 4 bases, and 12 bases lay in between. This CDR3 is 15 amino acids long. Germline assignment: CDR1 SGHRS and CDR2 YFSETQ. The CDR3 here is CASSLQSLGYNEQFF. CDR3 bases: TGCGCCAGCAGCTTGCAGTCCCTAGGGTACAATGAGCAGTTCTTC. The whole variable domain, remainder taken from reference TRBV5-1 and TRBJ2-1, is KAGVTQTPRYLIKTRGQQVTLSCSPISGHRSVSWYQQTPGQGLQFLFEYFSETQRNKGNFPGRFSGRQFSNSRSEMNVSTLELGDSALYLCASSLQSLGYNEQFFGPGTRLTVL.

This clonotype was counted between two and nine times. The V gene is TRBV29-1, the J gene TRBJ2-1; 8 nucleotides align to TRBD1. The CDR3 is 14 residues long. From germline, CDR1 is SQVTM and CDR2 ANQGSEA. V was pared by 3 bases and J by 6 bases, with 7 bases of the junction left unmatched. The CDR3 sequence is CSVDKGTGFNEQFF. The CDR3 bases are TGCAGCGTTGACAAGGGGACAGGATTCAATGAGCAGTTCTTC.

The chain has TRBV27 and TRBJ2-7; D possibly corresponds to TRBD2 (5 bases). Trimming pared 3 bases from V and 3 bases from J, leaving 9 bases between. The CDR3 has 13 amino acids. Looked up from germline, CDR1 is MNHEY and CDR2 is SMNVEV (reference sequence). This CDR3 is CASSFSAGYEQYF. CDR3 sequence (DNA): TGTGCCAGCAGTTTTTCCGCGGGCTACGAGCAGTACTTC.

The chain recombines TRBV2 with TRBJ1-1; D is undetermined. V lost 6 bases, J lost 2 bases, and 7 bases lay in between. The CDR3 loop spans 12 amino acids. Per the germline V gene, CDR1 is SNHLY and CDR2 is FYNNEI. The CDR3 DNA reads TGTGCCAGCAGCGGCTCAAACACTGAAGCTTTCTTT. Its translation is CASSGSNTEAFF.

This clonotype was seen only a few times. This chain uses TRBV28 with TRBJ2-1, with 10 bases aligning to TRBD2. V lost 5 bases and J lost 6; bases outside the gene matches: 13. This CDR3 is built from 17 residues. Germline V CDR1 and CDR2: MDHEN, SYDVKM. The CDR3, as DNA: TGTGCCAGCAGTCCGAGACCTCCGGGACTAGCGAGCAATGAGCAGTTCTTC. Translated: CASSPRPPGLASNEQFF.

The chain is built from TRBV7-3 and TRBJ2-1, with D perhaps TRBD2 (6 bases). Germline V gene data show CDR1 as SGHTA and CDR2 as FQGTGA. The CDR3 totals 17 residues. Trimming removed 1 base from V and 0 bases from J, with 13 bases in between. The CDR3 nucleotides are TGTGCCAGCAGCTTAAACGGCGGGGACCTCTCCTACAATGAGCAGTTCTTC. This translates into CASSLNGGDLSYNEQFF.

The V gene is TRBV18, the J gene TRBJ1-3; 9 bases line up with TRBD1. Trimming took 6 bases from V and 0 from J; bases not matched to a gene: 9. Germline V gene data show CDR1 as KGHSH and CDR2 as LQKENI. The CDR3 extends over 17 amino acids. CDR3 sequence reads: CASSHRDRAFSGNTIYF. CDR3 DNA: TGTGCCAGCTCTCACCGGGACAGGGCGTTCTCTGGAAACACCATATATTTT.